The next 32 T cell receptor beta chains were all read from a single sample in a study of blood T cell repertoires in COVID-19. Produced via immunoSEQ multiplex PCR; TCRdb's table is partial and in-frame only. The sample lists some 300,000 clones, over 85% occurring once. Sequences were obtained from PBMCs or T cells enriched from blood (not recorded which). Every receptor here comes from a woman aged 25-40 years who had recovered from COVID-19.

The J gene is TRBJ2-2, the V gene TRBV27; a possible D gene is TRBD1 (5 bases). The CDR3 sequence is 16 residues long. Germline V CDR1 and CDR2: MNHEY, SMNVEV (reference sequence). The V and J ends lost 3 bases and 7 bases respectively, with 18 bases between them. CDR3 loop: CASSFPSQGSSGELFF. The CDR3 DNA is TGTGCCAGCAGTTTCCCCTCCCAGGGTTCAAGCGGGGAGCTGTTTTTT.

This chain uses TRBV5-6 with TRBJ1-2; the D gene is possibly TRBD1 (6 bases). This CDR3 spans 16 amino acids. V shed 1 base and J shed 1 base, with 14 bases lying between them. The V gene's germline CDR1 is SGHDT and CDR2 YYEEEE. The CDR3 region has the DNA TGTGCCAGCAGCTTGAATGGCGGGGGCCTTAACTATGGCTACACCTTC. The encoded protein is CASSLNGGGLNYGYTF.

The rearrangement uses TRBV27 and TRBJ1-1, with a tentative D call TRBD1 (6 bases). The CDR3 has 13 amino acids. V lost 4 bases and J lost 4, with 10 bases in between. Germline assignment: CDR1 MNHEY and CDR2 SMNVEV (reference sequence). DNA for the CDR3: TGTGCCAGCAGTTCCCTCAGGGGCACTGAAGCTTTCTTT. Residues: CASSSLRGTEAFF.

The V gene is TRBV28, the J gene TRBJ2-7; maybe TRBD2 (6 bases). Germline V gene sequence: CDR1 MDHEN, CDR2 SYDVKM. Trimming left V 0 bases short and J 3 bases short, with 12 bases between. The CDR3 spans 15 residues. The CDR3 DNA follows: TGTGCCAGCAGTTTATGGGGAGGAGCGGACTACGAGCAGTACTTC. This codes for CASSLWGGADYEQYF.

DNA for the CDR3: TGTGCCAGCAGTTCACCCGGGGGGTTAGGCTACACCTTC. Its protein product is CASSSPGGLGYTF. V and J are TRBV6-5 and TRBJ1-2; TRBD1 is a possible D gene (5 bases). V was shortened by 4 bases and J by 8 bases, with 14 bases between the two germline ends. This CDR3 has 13 residues. Looked up from germline, CDR1 is MNHEY and CDR2 is SVGAGI.

The V call is TRBV15, the J call TRBJ2-7; tentatively, D is TRBD2 (5 bases). This CDR3 region has 13 residues. From germline, CDR1 is LNHNV and CDR2 YYDKDF (reference sequence). The V end was cut by 1 base, the J end by 4 bases, with 8 bases between. In DNA, the CDR3 is TGTGCCACCAGCAGAGGTACGGGGTACGAGCAGTACTTC. As protein: CATSRGTGYEQYF.

The chain has TRBV27 and TRBJ2-2, with D possibly TRBD2 on 7 matching bases. Trimming stripped 6 bases from V and 5 bases from J, with 19 bases between. The CDR3 runs 16 residues. Germline CDR1 MNHEY, CDR2 SMNVEV (reference sequence). CDR3 region: CASRLGAGEFTGELFF. CDR3 bases: TGTGCCAGCAGGTTGGGGGCGGGAGAGTTTACCGGGGAGCTGTTTTTT.

This clone was observed once. The chain uses TRBV4-3 and TRBJ2-7, with D uncertain. V was clipped by 1 base and J by 2 bases, with 15 bases between them. CDR3 length: 16 residues. Per the germline V gene, CDR1 is LGHNA and CDR2 is YSLEER. CDR3 loop: CASSQALDTAAYEQYF. The CDR3 DNA follows: TGCGCCAGCAGCCAAGCCCTCGACACGGCCGCCTACGAGCAGTACTTC.

Remarks on this clone: The same CDR3 is also encoded by other DNA sequences in this sample. This chain uses TRBV15 with TRBJ1-4, with unresolved D. There are 15 residues in the CDR3. Germline V lookup: CDR1 LNHNV, CDR2 YYDKDF (reference sequence). Trimming shortened V by 2 bases and J by 0 bases, and 7 bases separated the two germline ends. For the CDR3, the DNA is TGTGCCACCAGCAGAACCGGGACAACTAATGAAAAACTGTTTTTT. Protein sequence: CATSRTGTTNEKLFF.

The genes are TRBV24-1 and TRBJ1-5, with D possibly TRBD1 on 5 matching bases. Germline values: CDR1 KGHDR, CDR2 SFDVKD. V lost 5 bases and J lost 6, with 13 bases in between. This CDR3 spans 14 amino acids. DNA for the CDR3: TGTGCCACCAGTGGAGCGGGGCCCCCTCAGCCCCAGCATTTT. Its translation: CATSGAGPPQPQHF.

This clone showed up just once. V gene TRBV30 combines with J gene TRBJ1-1, with 10 bases matching TRBD1. The CDR3 totals 14 residues. V gave up 1 base and J gave up 4 bases; unmatched junction bases: 3. CDR1 is GTSNPN and CDR2 is SVGIG in the germline V gene (reference sequence). This chain's CDR3 is CAWSEGTGVTEAFF. The CDR3 nucleotides are TGTGCCTGGAGTGAGGGGACAGGGGTCACTGAAGCTTTCTTT.

This sequence joins TRBV10-2 and TRBJ2-7; 8 nucleotides match TRBD2. Germline values: CDR1 WSHSY, CDR2 SAAADI. With 4 bases clipped from V and 0 bases from J, the junction kept 8 bases outside the gene matches. The CDR3 extends over 16 amino acids. The CDR3 region has the DNA TGCGCCAGCAGTGGAAGACTAGCGACAAGCTCCTACGAGCAGTACTTC. Translating gives CASSGRLATSSYEQYF.

The chain combines TRBV10-3 with TRBJ2-1; D possibly corresponds to TRBD1 (5 bases). The CDR3 has 12 amino acids. V gave up 4 bases and J gave up 7 bases, with 8 bases separating them. Per the germline V gene, CDR1 is ENHRY and CDR2 is SYGVKD. CDR3 DNA sequence: TGTGCCATCAGTGTGGGGCCTAATGAGCAGTTCTTC. Translating gives CAISVGPNEQFF.

This chain connects TRBV15 to TRBJ2-2, with D perhaps TRBD2 (7 bases). The CDR3 sequence is 15 residues long. Trimming pared 4 bases from V and 3 bases from J, leaving 12 bases between. CDR1 LNHNV and CDR2 YYDKDF come from the germline V gene (reference sequence). CDR3 sequence reads: CATSKGGYYTGELFF. CDR3 bases: TGTGCCACCAGCAAGGGGGGGTACTACACCGGGGAGCTGTTTTTT.

V is TRBV7-6 and J is TRBJ1-6; 7 positions agree with TRBD1. Looked up from germline, CDR1 is SGHVS and CDR2 is FNYEAQ. There are 14 residues in the CDR3. V gave up 3 bases and J gave up 7 bases; unmatched junction bases: 3. CDR3 coding DNA: TGTGCCAGCAGCTTCGGGACAGAAAATTCACCCCTCCACTTT. Protein sequence: CASSFGTENSPLHF. Filled out from reference TRBV7-6 and TRBJ1-6, the complete variable domain reads GAGVSQSPRYKVTKRGQDVALRCDPISGHVSLYWYRQALGQGPEFLTYFNYEAQQDKSGLPNDRFSAERPEGSISTLTIQRTEQRDSAMYRCASSFGTENSPLHFGNGTRLTVT.

The chain links TRBV25-1 to TRBJ2-7, with TRBD2 identical over 8 bases. Germline CDR1 MGHDK, CDR2 SYGVNS. The junction had 15 bases not matched to a gene; V was cut back by 5 bases and J by 6 bases. The CDR3 contains 16 residues. CDR3 residues: CASSKTSGGEFGEQYF. CDR3 DNA sequence: TGTGCCAGCAGTAAAACTAGCGGCGGTGAGTTCGGCGAGCAGTACTTC.

About this clone itself: Its ends do not fully match the called genes, so a read error is possible. The rearrangement uses TRBV24-1 and TRBJ2-7; D is perhaps TRBD1 (6 bases). The germline V gene has CDR1 KGHDR and CDR2 SFDVKD. This CDR3 contains 10 residues. CDR3 sequence reads: CATSVTDSWF. CDR3 coding DNA: TGTGCCACCAGTGTTACGGACAGTTGGTTC.

This chain links TRBV18 with TRBJ2-2; D uncertain. In germline, CDR1 is KGHSH, CDR2 LQKENI. The CDR3 length is 16 residues. V was clipped by 2 bases and J by 0 bases, with 10 bases between them. CDR3 coding DNA: TGTGCCAGCTCACCAAGAGAACCCTCGAACACCGGGGAGCTGTTTTTT. It encodes CASSPREPSNTGELFF.

Written as DNA, the CDR3 is TGTGCCAGTAGTTACTCAGGGTCCTTGGCCGGCTACACCTTC. Translation: CASSYSGSLAGYTF. The rearrangement joins TRBV19 to TRBJ1-2, with TRBD1 as a possible D gene (5 bases). The CDR3 length is 14 residues. V dropped 5 bases and J dropped 8 bases, with 18 bases sitting between them. Germline-derived CDR1 and CDR2 are LNHDA and SQIVND (reference sequence).

The CDR3 loop reads CASSIDFGQIYNEQYF. CDR3 bases: TGTGCCAGTAGTATAGATTTTGGTCAGATTTACAACGAGCAGTACTTC. The V gene is TRBV19, the J gene TRBJ2-7, with unresolved D. Germline V CDR1 and CDR2: LNHDA, SQIVND (reference sequence). Trimming removed 0 bases from V and 5 bases from J, with 17 bases in between. The CDR3 spans 16 residues.

The chain combines TRBV30 with TRBJ2-3; D remains unclear. The germline CDR1 and CDR2 sequences are GTSNPN and SVGIG (reference sequence). With 2 bases removed from V and 1 base from J, the gap between germline ends came to 10 bases. The CDR3 covers 14 residues. CDR3 DNA sequence: TGTGCCTGGAGTCCCCTCCCCGGCACAGATACGCAGTATTTT. Translation gives CAWSPLPGTDTQYF.

The chain employs TRBV27 and TRBJ2-3, with 7 nucleotides matching TRBD1. Germline-derived CDR1 and CDR2 are MNHEY and SMNVEV (reference sequence). The CDR3 sequence is 16 residues long. With 2 bases clipped from V and 2 bases from J, the junction kept 7 bases outside the gene matches. This CDR3 reads CASSLTRDRHTDTQYF. The CDR3, as DNA: TGTGCCAGCAGTTTAACCCGGGACAGACACACAGATACGCAGTATTTT.

The CDR3 DNA follows: TGCGCCAGCAGCCTCACTGTCGGGGGTGGCTACACCTTC. It codes for CASSLTVGGGYTF. V and J are TRBV4-3 and TRBJ1-2; possible D gene TRBD1, 5 bases. V lost 4 bases to trimming and J lost 7 bases, with 13 bases between them. Germline CDR1 LGHNA, CDR2 YSLEER. The CDR3 extends over 13 amino acids.

The chain uses TRBV27 and TRBJ2-2; 11 bases match TRBD2. V lost 6 bases, J lost 7 bases, and 7 bases stayed unmatched. The CDR3 has 15 amino acids. Germline loops: CDR1 MNHEY, CDR2 SMNVEV (reference sequence). CDR3 nucleotide sequence: TGTGCCAGCAGACGTACGGGACTAGCGGTCGGGGAGCTGTTTTTT. Protein sequence: CASRRTGLAVGELFF.

The chain recombines TRBV10-2 with TRBJ1-1; tentatively, D is TRBD1 (6 bases). The CDR3 runs 13 residues. Germline lookup yields CDR1 WSHSY and CDR2 SAAADI. V was pared by 6 bases and J by 1 base, with 9 bases between. The CDR3 spells CASSGQQNTEAFF. CDR3 coding DNA: TGCGCCAGCAGCGGACAGCAGAACACTGAAGCTTTCTTT.

This chain links TRBV4-2 with TRBJ2-1, with TRBD2 matching over 7 bases. Per the germline V gene, CDR1 is LGHNA and CDR2 is YNFKEQ. Trimming took 4 bases from V and 1 from J; bases not matched to a gene: 10. The CDR3 spans 17 residues. This CDR3 is CASSLGRAERSYNEQFF. Written as DNA, the CDR3 is TGTGCCAGCAGCCTTGGGAGGGCCGAAAGGTCCTACAATGAGCAGTTCTTC.

V is TRBV29-1 and J is TRBJ2-5; 7 bases are shared with TRBD1. Germline-derived CDR1 and CDR2 are SQVTM and ANQGSEA. The CDR3 covers 13 residues. V dropped 6 bases and J dropped 7; count of bases not matched to a gene: 11. The CDR3 nucleotides are TGCAGCGTGGCGTCCGGGACAGCACGGACCCAGTACTTC. It encodes CSVASGTARTQYF.

The rearrangement joins TRBV5-6 to TRBJ2-3; TRBD2 aligns across 8 bases. Unmatched junction bases numbered 6, after V lost 0 bases and J lost 6 bases. The CDR3 covers 15 residues. Germline V gives CDR1 SGHDT, CDR2 YYEEEE. CDR3: CASSLAGGIEDTQYF. CDR3 nucleotides: TGTGCCAGCAGCTTGGCGGGAGGGATCGAGGATACGCAGTATTTT.

CDR3 nucleotide sequence: TGTGCCAGCAGTTTAACAGGATCCTCTGGGGCCAACGTCCTGACTTTC. This codes for CASSLTGSSGANVLTF. The chain joins TRBV6-2 or TRBV6-3 to TRBJ2-6, with D maybe TRBD1 (5 bases). Germline CDR1 and CDR2: MNHEY and SVGEGT. V lost 4 bases and J lost 0, with 10 bases in between. The CDR3 has 16 amino acids.

The chain couples TRBV15 to TRBJ1-3; 10 positions match TRBD1. The CDR3 covers 14 residues. CDR1 is LNHNV and CDR2 is YYDKDF in the germline V gene (reference sequence). Trimming at V came to 5 bases and at J to 4 bases, leaving 2 bases not matched to a gene. CDR3 sequence: CATSLGQGGNTIYF. The DNA for the CDR3 is TGTGCCACCAGCCTGGGACAGGGGGGAAACACCATATATTTT.

The gene calls are TRBV6-1 and TRBJ2-3; D might be TRBD2 (5 bases). This CDR3 has 13 amino acids. Germline V lookup: CDR1 MNHNS, CDR2 SASEGT. V dropped 2 bases and J dropped 5 bases, with 8 bases sitting between them. This CDR3 is CASSEIGVDTQYF. The CDR3 DNA sequence: TGTGCCAGCAGTGAAATCGGGGTAGATACGCAGTATTTT.

V is TRBV9 and J is TRBJ1-4, with 7 bases that match TRBD1. J gave up 7 bases and V 3 bases, and 9 bases lay outside the gene matches. The CDR3 consists of 15 residues. From germline, CDR1 is SGDLS and CDR2 YYNGEE. CDR3 in amino acids: CASSAGTARVEKLFF. CDR3 bases: TGTGCCAGCAGCGCCGGGACAGCCCGGGTTGAAAAACTGTTTTTT.